This T cell receptor (beta chain) emerged from a study of OX40 agonist ivuxolimab in advanced cancers. Sequencing was performed with immunoSEQ multiplex PCR; in TCRdb, only in-frame clones are kept and a portion is missing. The sample shows roughly 29,000 clones, about nine tenths of them seen only once. Note on this clone: The antigen is not known.

Trimming cost V 2 bases and J 0 bases, with 9 bases left between them. Germline V gene sequence: CDR1 SGHDT, CDR2 YYEEEE. This CDR3 region has 14 residues. Study results and limitations: With doses of 0.1-3.0 mg/kg, partial responders showed among the lowest clonal expansion.

The specimen comprised CD4+ or CD8+ T cells sorted from blood, sampled in a trial of the OX40 agonist ivuxolimab. The receptor was derived from an adult with an advanced solid tumor such as melanoma, head and neck, liver or kidney cancer. This chain uses TRBV5-6 with TRBJ2-7; maybe TRBD2 (6 bases). CDR3 sequence (DNA): TGTGCCAGCAGCTTAGGGCGGGGCTCCTACGAGCAGTACTTC. This codes for CASSLGRGSYEQYF.